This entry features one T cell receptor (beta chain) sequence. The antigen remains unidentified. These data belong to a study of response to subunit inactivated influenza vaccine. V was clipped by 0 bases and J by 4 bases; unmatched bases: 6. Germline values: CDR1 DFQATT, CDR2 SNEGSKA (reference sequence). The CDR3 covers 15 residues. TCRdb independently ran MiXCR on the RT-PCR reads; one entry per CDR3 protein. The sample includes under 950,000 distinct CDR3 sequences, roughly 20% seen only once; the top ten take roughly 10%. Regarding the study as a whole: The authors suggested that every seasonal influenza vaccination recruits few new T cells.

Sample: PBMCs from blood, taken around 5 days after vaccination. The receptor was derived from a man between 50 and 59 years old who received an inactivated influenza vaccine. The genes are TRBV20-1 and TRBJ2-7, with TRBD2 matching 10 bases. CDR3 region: CSARDEASGSYEQYF. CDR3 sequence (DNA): TGCAGTGCTAGAGATGAGGCTAGCGGGAGTTACGAGCAGTACTTC.